Below, 5 T cell receptor beta chains from the same sample are listed, as sequenced in a study of human T cells and chemical hapten exposure. Time point denoted: pre-sensitization, week 0. Sample treatment: therapeutic diphenylcyclopropenone sensitization with weekly scalp DPC. Using its own MiXCR run on the RACE reads, TCRdb lists one record per CDR3 protein. The table includes 250,000 to 300,000 distinct CDR3 sequences, around 7.7% detected once. The source was whole blood, collected in connection with sensitization to the hapten diphenylcyclopropenone (DPC). These receptors came from a man between 18 and 35 years old with alopecia areata. Some clones in this sample may be carry-over from other donors' samples.

V and J are TRBV6-2 or TRBV6-3 and TRBJ1-5, with D perhaps TRBD1 (5 bases). Germline lookup yields CDR1 MNHEY and CDR2 SVGEGT. The CDR3 totals 20 residues. With 2 bases removed from V and 3 bases from J, the gap between germline ends came to 26 bases. CDR3 DNA: TGTGCCAGCAGTTACCAGGGCTGGGAAGGACTGCGGATAGACAATCAGCCCCAGCATTTT. Encoded protein: CASSYQGWEGLRIDNQPQHF.

This clonotype was seen repeatedly, ten times or more. The chain couples TRBV4-2 to TRBJ2-2; D may be TRBD1 (6 bases). Trimming took off 5 bases at V and 0 bases at J, with 13 bases between the two ends. The V gene's germline CDR1 is LGHNA and CDR2 YNFKEQ. The CDR3 has 16 amino acids. Here the CDR3 DNA reads TGTGCCAGCAGCAAAAGGACAGAAACGAACACCGGGGAGCTGTTTTTT. Its protein is CASSKRTETNTGELFF.

The rearrangement links TRBV10-1 to TRBJ1-4, with TRBD1 matching over 9 bases. Germline V CDR1 and CDR2: WNHNN, SYGVQD (reference sequence). The CDR3 loop spans 15 amino acids. V shed 0 bases and J 8 bases; nucleotides not matched to a gene: 4. CDR3 DNA: TGCGCCAGCAGTGAGTCGGGGACAGGGCAGGAAAAACTGTTTTTT. Its protein product is CASSESGTGQEKLFF.

V and J are TRBV6-5 and TRBJ1-2; a weak D match, TRBD1 (5 bases). Germline assignment: CDR1 MNHEY and CDR2 SVGAGI. V lost 6 bases to trimming and J lost 7 bases, with 15 bases between them. The CDR3 extends over 13 amino acids. CDR3: CASRPTVLGGYTF. For the CDR3, the DNA is TGTGCCAGCAGACCGACAGTTCTCGGTGGCTACACCTTC.

This chain connects TRBV20-1 to TRBJ2-1; unclear D gene. Germline CDR1 DFQATT, CDR2 SNEGSKA (reference sequence). Trimming stripped 1 base from V and 5 bases from J, with 9 bases between. This CDR3 is 13 amino acids long. The DNA for the CDR3 is TGCAGTGCTAGAGTACCAACCAACAATGAGCAGTTCTTC. This encodes CSARVPTNNEQFF.